This passage covers 26 T cell receptor beta chains from one sample sequenced in a study of cytomegalovirus exposure and HLA in healthy donors. The PCR employed 60 Vbeta primers together with 13 Jbeta primers. Assay used: immunoSEQ multiplex PCR; TCRdb lists only in-frame clones, some missing. The sample records just over 150,000 clones, roughly 80% being singletons. Input material: PBMCs. The source is a woman in her 50s in good health and CMV-seropositive.

The chain recombines TRBV5-4 with TRBJ2-1; a possible D gene is TRBD2 (5 bases). V lost 4 bases, J lost 5 bases, and 25 bases lay in between. The CDR3 loop spans 18 amino acids. Per germline, CDR1 SGHNT and CDR2 YYREEE (reference sequence). The chain's CDR3 is CASSAQFRVFKRDNEQFF. The DNA of the CDR3 is TGTGCCAGCAGCGCTCAATTTCGGGTGTTTAAGAGGGACAATGAGCAGTTCTTC.

This chain connects TRBV10-2 to TRBJ2-7; 9 nucleotides match TRBD1. V gave up 7 bases and J gave up 6 bases; unmatched junction bases: 10. Germline CDR1 WSHSY, CDR2 SAAADI. This CDR3 is built from 14 residues. CDR3 amino acids: CASTDRGTMGEQYF. The CDR3 nucleotides read TGCGCCAGCACCGACAGGGGGACAATGGGCGAGCAGTACTTC.

This chain joins TRBV11-2 and TRBJ2-7, with a possible D match to TRBD2 (6 bases). Trimming cost V 4 bases and J 6 bases, with 13 bases left between them. This CDR3 contains 13 residues. CDR1 is SGHAT, CDR2 FQNNGV, per germline. CDR3 protein: CASSSGTFSEQYF. The CDR3 DNA is TGTGCCAGCAGCTCCGGGACTTTTTCCGAGCAGTACTTC.

The table lists this clone with a count of one. At one end the junction does not follow the germline gene, possibly because of a read error. The genes are TRBV11-2 and TRBJ2-4, with 7 bases lining up with TRBD1. This CDR3 has 15 amino acids. Germline V gene lookup returns CDR1 SGHAT and CDR2 FQNNGV. The CDR3 reads CASSPLGTAKNIQYF. The CDR3 DNA reads as TGTGCCAGCAGCCCTCTTGGGACAGCCAAAAATATTCAGTACTTC. Using reference TRBV11-2 and TRBJ2-4 for the parts outside the CDR3, the full variable domain is EAGVAQSPRYKIIEKRQSVAFWCNPISGHATLYWYQQILGQGPKLLIQFQNNGVVDDSQLPKDRFSAERLKGVDSTLKIQPAKLEDSAVYLCASSPLGTAKNIQYFGAGTRLSVL.

The CDR3 is CASSLGFGTLQETQYF. CDR3 nucleotides: TGTGCCAGCAGCTTAGGCTTCGGGACACTACAAGAGACCCAGTACTTC. The V call is TRBV7-8, the J call TRBJ2-5; tentative D call: TRBD1 (6 bases). V was shortened by 1 base and J by 2 bases, with 14 bases between the two germline ends. The germline CDR1 and CDR2 sequences are SGHVS and FQNEAQ. CDR3 length: 16 amino acids.

This chain uses TRBV7-2 with TRBJ2-3; 7 bases are a match to TRBD1. Germline CDR1 is SGHTA and CDR2 is FQGNSA. Unmatched junction bases numbered 6, after V lost 2 bases and J lost 7 bases. The CDR3 covers 14 residues. CDR3 sequence: CASSLNVGGYTQYF. The CDR3 nucleotides read TGTGCCAGCAGCTTAAATGTAGGGGGCTATACGCAGTATTTT.

This clone turned up a few times. The J gene is TRBJ2-7, the V gene TRBV5-4; 8 nucleotides agree with TRBD1. The CDR3 runs 16 residues. Per the germline V gene, CDR1 is SGHNT and CDR2 is YYREEE (reference sequence). The V and J ends lost 4 bases and 3 bases, in that order; junction bases with no gene match: 12. The CDR3 DNA reads as TGTGCCAGCAGCGCAGCAGGGGGCGCAGGACGCTACGAGCAGTACTTC. Encoded protein: CASSAAGGAGRYEQYF.

V usage is TRBV7-8 and J usage is TRBJ2-3; D is possibly TRBD1 (6 bases). Trimming left V 3 bases short and J 5 bases short, with 12 bases between. The CDR3 loop spans 14 amino acids. Germline CDR1 SGHVS, CDR2 FQNEAQ. In DNA form, the CDR3 reads TGTGCCAGCAGCTTCTTACAGGGATTAGATACGCAGTATTTT. It encodes CASSFLQGLDTQYF.

The chain couples TRBV19 to TRBJ1-5, with D uncertain. V was clipped by 2 bases and J by 1 base, with 3 bases between them. This CDR3 has 13 amino acids. From germline, CDR1 is LNHDA and CDR2 SQIVND (reference sequence). Here the CDR3 reads CASSIQSNQPQHF. As DNA, the CDR3 is TGTGCCAGTAGTATACAGAGCAATCAGCCCCAGCATTTT. Looking up the rest from reference TRBV19 and TRBJ1-5 gives the full variable domain: DGGITQSPKYLFRKEGQNVTLSCEQNLNHDAMYWYRQDPGQGLRLIYYSQIVNDFQKGDIAEGYSVSREKKESFPLTVTSAQKNPTAFYLCASSIQSNQPQHFGDGTRLSIL.

This clone appeared a few times. This chain links TRBV10-2 with TRBJ2-7; TRBD1 might be the D (6 bases). CDR3 size: 14 residues. Looked up from germline, CDR1 is WSHSY and CDR2 is SAAADI. Trimming took off 2 bases at V and 3 bases at J, with 11 bases between the two ends. The CDR3: CASSEVGRGYEQYF. Here the CDR3 DNA reads TGCGCCAGCAGTGAGGTGGGCAGGGGCTACGAGCAGTACTTC.

In this sample, this clone turned up a few times. This chain uses TRBV6-1 with TRBJ1-2; the D is unclear. The germline V gene has CDR1 MNHNS and CDR2 SASEGT. The V and J ends lost 6 bases and 3 bases respectively, with 17 bases between them. The CDR3 loop spans 15 amino acids. CDR3 protein: CASSPGVSLDYGYTF. The CDR3 DNA follows: TGTGCCAGCAGCCCCGGGGTCTCCCTGGACTATGGCTACACCTTC.

The gene calls are TRBV7-8 and TRBJ2-1, with D perhaps TRBD2 (5 bases). The ends were cut back, 8 bases at V and 4 bases at J, with 21 bases in the middle. Germline V CDR1 and CDR2: SGHVS, FQNEAQ. The CDR3 has 16 amino acids. In DNA, the CDR3 is TGTGCCAGCTGCCGGGGTGAAGCGGACGGTTACAATGAGCAGTTCTTC. Translating it yields CASCRGEADGYNEQFF.

The rearrangement links TRBV11-1 to TRBJ2-7, with TRBD1 matching 9 bases. V shed 5 bases, J shed 1 base, and the junction held 6 bases outside the gene matches. The CDR3 length is 15 residues. Germline V gene sequence: CDR1 SGHAT, CDR2 FQDESV (reference sequence). The CDR3 spells CASSRGQGLSYEQYF. The CDR3 coding sequence is TGTGCCAGCAGCCGGGGACAGGGTCTTTCCTACGAGCAGTACTTC.

This clone turned up a few times. J is TRBJ2-2 and V is TRBV10-3; D is unresolved. Per the germline V gene, CDR1 is ENHRY and CDR2 is SYGVKD. Trimming removed 4 bases at V and 3 bases at J, with 9 bases between. CDR3 length: 14 residues. In DNA form, the CDR3 reads TGTGCCATCAGTGGTTTAACGGACACCGGGGAGCTGTTTTTT. This translates into CAISGLTDTGELFF.

CDR3 amino acids: CASTPGLAAGELFF. The CDR3 bases are TGTGCCAGCACCCCGGGACTAGCGGCCGGGGAGCTGTTTTTT. J is TRBJ2-2 and V is TRBV2; 11 bases align to TRBD2. In germline, CDR1 is SNHLY, CDR2 FYNNEI. CDR3 length: 14 amino acids. The ends lost 7 bases at V and 6 bases at J; junction bases unmatched: 4.

In regard to this clone: Because the CDR3's place on the DNA is in doubt, the DNA is left out and the CDR3 is given as listed by TCRdb. V is TRBV7-7 and J is TRBJ1-2; the D call in the table, TRBD1, was not verified against the DNA. 17 amino acids form the CDR3, both terminal residues included. Germline lookup yields CDR1 SSHAT and CDR2 FNYEAQ (reference sequence). The CDR3: CASSLVNLWGQGNYRTF.

This chain links TRBV7-6 with TRBJ1-3; maybe TRBD1 (5 bases). Germline values: CDR1 SGHVS, CDR2 FNYEAQ. CDR3 length: 14 amino acids. Between the trimmed V and J ends, which lost 8 bases and 2 bases, there was a span of 13 bases. This CDR3 reads CASGGGMAGNTIYF. The CDR3 DNA reads TGTGCCAGCGGGGGGGGAATGGCTGGAAACACCATATATTTT.

This chain's CDR3 is CASSLAMAGDRTEAFF. The DNA of the CDR3 is TGTGCCAGCAGCTTGGCCATGGCAGGGGATCGGACTGAAGCTTTCTTT. The chain joins TRBV5-6 to TRBJ1-1, with a tentative D call TRBD1 (6 bases). The V gene's germline CDR1 is SGHDT and CDR2 YYEEEE. Trimming shortened V by 0 bases and J by 5 bases, and 17 bases separated the two germline ends. The length of the CDR3 is 16 residues. Supplemented by reference TRBV5-6 and TRBJ1-1, the full variable domain reads DAGVTQSPTHLIKTRGQQVTLRCSPKSGHDTVSWYQQALGQGPQFIFQYYEEEERQRGNFPDRFSGHQFPNYSSELNVNALLLGDSALYLCASSLAMAGDRTEAFFGQGTRLTVV.

The chain couples TRBV5-1 to TRBJ2-3; 11 nucleotides agree with TRBD1. Germline assignment: CDR1 SGHRS and CDR2 YFSETQ. V shed 7 bases and J 5 bases; nucleotides not matched to a gene: 12. This CDR3 comprises 16 residues. CDR3 sequence reads: CASRRTGGALGDTQYF. In nucleotides, the CDR3 is TGCGCCAGCCGGCGGACAGGGGGCGCCCTGGGAGATACGCAGTATTTT.

The chain uses TRBV2 and TRBJ1-2, with D possibly TRBD1 on 5 matching bases. Germline V gene data show CDR1 as SNHLY and CDR2 as FYNNEI. The CDR3 is 13 amino acids. Between the trimmed V and J ends, which lost 5 bases and 8 bases, there was a span of 15 bases. CDR3 bases: TGTGCCAGCAGTACTTCCAGGGCGTGGGGCTACACCTTC. Translated: CASSTSRAWGYTF.

The rearrangement joins TRBV15 to TRBJ2-1; possible D gene TRBD2, 5 bases. Germline V gene lookup returns CDR1 LNHNV and CDR2 YYDKDF (reference sequence). The V gene lost 0 bases and the J gene lost 6 bases, with 9 bases spanning the gap. This CDR3 contains 14 residues. CDR3 sequence (DNA): TGTGCCACCAGCAGAGATCTAGCAGGCAATGAGCAGTTCTTC. This sequence encodes CATSRDLAGNEQFF.

This clone has just one count. The CDR3 is CASRVGRGAGYEQYF. The CDR3 coding sequence is TGTGCCAGCAGGGTGGGACGGGGAGCGGGCTACGAGCAGTACTTC. The genes are TRBV27 and TRBJ2-7, with D perhaps matching TRBD2 (6 bases). The CDR3 is 15 amino acids. The germline gives CDR1 MNHEY, CDR2 SMNVEV (reference sequence). The V and J ends lost 6 bases and 3 bases respectively, with 18 bases between them.

V gene TRBV7-2 combines with J gene TRBJ2-1, with 10 bases fitting TRBD2. After removal of 5 bases from V and 12 bases from J, the junction contained 7 bases not matched to a gene. Germline-derived CDR1 and CDR2 are SGHTA and FQGNSA. The CDR3 consists of 13 residues. The CDR3 nucleotides read TGTGCCAGCAGCCTCAGCGGGGGGGCCCGGCAGTTCTTC. This codes for CASSLSGGARQFF.

The CDR3 DNA reads TGTGCCACCGCCGACGGCCTAGGTCCACATCAGCCCCAGCATTTT. Translation gives CATADGLGPHQPQHF. The chain has TRBV6-5 and TRBJ1-5; D is uncertain. The CDR3 length is 15 residues. The V gene lost 10 bases and the J gene lost 5 bases, with 21 bases spanning the gap. The germline gives CDR1 MNHEY, CDR2 SVGAGI.

This clone was observed a handful of times. The chain recombines TRBV9 with TRBJ1-1; 8 bases line up with TRBD1. There are 12 residues in the CDR3. V dropped 7 bases and J dropped 1; count of bases not matched to a gene: 0. Germline CDR1 is SGDLS and CDR2 is YYNGEE. CDR3 nucleotide sequence: TGTGCCAGCGGACAGGGGAACACTGAAGCTTTCTTT. Its translation: CASGQGNTEAFF.

The chain recombines TRBV28 with TRBJ1-1; 8 nucleotides match TRBD1. Germline loops: CDR1 MDHEN, CDR2 SYDVKM. Germline trimming cut 6 bases from V and 0 bases from J; bases unmatched to any gene: 6. The CDR3 loop spans 15 amino acids. CDR3 bases: TGTGCCAGCAGACCTAGGACAGGGCTGAACACTGAAGCTTTCTTT. It codes for CASRPRTGLNTEAFF.